Listed here is a single TCR beta chain. Sequenced by immunoSEQ multiplex PCR; TCRdb stores in-frame clones only, minus some. The sample consists of under 130,000 clones, approximately 89% of them appearing once. This record comes from a study of T cell responses to AZD1222 COVID-19 vaccine. The CDR3 consists of 16 residues. With 1 base removed from V and 3 bases from J, the gap between germline ends came to 15 bases. Germline V CDR1 and CDR2: SEHNR, FQNEAQ (reference sequence). The TCR originated in an adult in good health. The source material was peripheral blood, sampled on day 0 of AZD1222 vaccination. The genes are TRBV7-9 and TRBJ1-2; perhaps TRBD1 as D (5 bases). The CDR3 DNA reads as TGTGCCAGCAGCTTAGACTCTGGTCCGGGGCACTATGGCTACACCTTC. Translated: CASSLDSGPGHYGYTF.